The T cell receptor (beta chain) under discussion was sequenced for a study of a mutant IDH1 vaccine in newly diagnosed glioma. Study summary: Eight vaccine injections were given to patients in weeks 1, 3, 5, 7, 11, 15, 19 and 23. The study started vaccination 4-6 weeks after radiotherapy alone, or with temozolomide cycles. Patients were pretreated with radiotherapy, temozolomide, or both, mostly both.

With respect to this clone: Its specificity is not known.

Study-level findings and limits: Immune responses arising from the vaccine appeared in about 94% of patients.

The CDR3 covers 14 residues. CDR1 ENHRY and CDR2 SYGVKD come from the germline V gene. The V end lost 0 bases, the J end lost 8 bases, and 11 bases lay between the germline ends. TCRdb's table, derived via immunoSEQ multiplex PCR, lists solely in-frame clones and lacks some. The sample gives 35,000 to 55,000 clones, approximately 84% of which show up once; about 2.5% is in the top ten. Time point meaning: week 23, last vaccination. A single vaccine dose contained 300 ug of mutant IDH1 20-mer peptide, and topical imiquimod was used with it. V is TRBV10-3 and J is TRBJ2-1; D gene uncertain. This sequence originates from a woman aged 18-29 years with glioma. Some clones in this sample may be carry-over from other donors' samples. The sample here was PBMCs, taken from a glioma patient whose treatment included an IDH1 peptide vaccine. Here the CDR3 reads CAISESGKRDEQFF. The CDR3 bases are TGTGCCATCAGTGAGTCGGGGAAAAGGGATGAGCAGTTCTTC.